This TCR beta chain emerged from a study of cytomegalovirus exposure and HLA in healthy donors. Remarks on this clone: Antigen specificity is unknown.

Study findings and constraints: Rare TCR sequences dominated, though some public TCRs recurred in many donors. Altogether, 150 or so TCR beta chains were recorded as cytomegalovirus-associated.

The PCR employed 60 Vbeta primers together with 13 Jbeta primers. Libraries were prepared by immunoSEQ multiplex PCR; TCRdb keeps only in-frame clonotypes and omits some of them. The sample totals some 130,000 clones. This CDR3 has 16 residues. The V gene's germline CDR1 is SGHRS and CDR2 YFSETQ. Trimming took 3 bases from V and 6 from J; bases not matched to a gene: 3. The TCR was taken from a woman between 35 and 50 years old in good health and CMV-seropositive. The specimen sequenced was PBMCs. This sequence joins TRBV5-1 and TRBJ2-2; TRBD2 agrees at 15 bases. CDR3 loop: CASSSGLAGGAGELFF. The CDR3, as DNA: TGCGCCAGCAGCTCGGGACTAGCGGGAGGTGCCGGGGAGCTGTTTTTT. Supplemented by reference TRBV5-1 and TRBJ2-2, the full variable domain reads KAGVTQTPRYLIKTRGQQVTLSCSPISGHRSVSWYQQTPGQGLQFLFEYFSETQRNKGNFPGRFSGRQFSNSRSEMNVSTLELGDSALYLCASSSGLAGGAGELFFGEGSRLTVL.